The 23 T cell receptor beta chains in this list originate from one sample, sequenced in a study of T cell changes during pregnancy in multiple sclerosis. This table comes from immunoSEQ multiplex PCR, and its TCRdb copy is limited to in-frame clones, with some not included. There are about 97,000 clones in the sample; around 92% occur only once, and 2.5% to 3.5% lies in the top ten. Here the sequenced sample was peripheral blood, taken in the second trimester of pregnancy. The receptor set was obtained from a female donor with multiple sclerosis, enrolled in a pregnancy study.

This chain uses TRBV19 with TRBJ1-4, with D perhaps matching TRBD1 (5 bases). The CDR3 consists of 16 residues. Germline values: CDR1 LNHDA, CDR2 SQIVND (reference sequence). Trimming cost V 6 bases and J 5 bases, with 19 bases left between them. The CDR3 DNA sequence: TGTGCCAGTAGATCATGGGGGGATTTACAGAATGAAAAACTGTTTTTT. Its protein product is CASRSWGDLQNEKLFF.

The rearrangement joins TRBV13 to TRBJ1-1; a weak D match, TRBD1 (5 bases). Deletions cut 2 bases from V and 1 base from J, with 29 bases between. Germline V gives CDR1 PRHDT, CDR2 FYEKMQ (reference sequence). There are 21 residues in the CDR3. The DNA of the CDR3 is TGTGCCAGCAGCTTATTTGCGACGGCCCAATCCCAAAGAGACAGGAACACTGAAGCTTTCTTT. It specifies CASSLFATAQSQRDRNTEAFF.

This clone was counted only a few times. The CDR3 is CASVWQGAYNEQFF. The CDR3 DNA sequence: TGTGCCAGCGTGTGGCAGGGGGCTTACAATGAGCAGTTCTTC. This rearrangement joins TRBV2 to TRBJ2-1, with 8 bases fitting TRBD1. The trim removed 8 bases at V and 4 bases at J, leaving 7 bases unmatched. The CDR3 length is 14 residues. The germline CDR1 and CDR2 sequences are SNHLY and FYNNEI.

V and J are TRBV9 and TRBJ2-1, with 14 bases lining up with TRBD2. CDR3 size: 18 residues. Germline values: CDR1 SGDLS, CDR2 YYNGEE. V dropped 3 bases and J dropped 7; count of bases not matched to a gene: 12. Here the CDR3 reads CASSAGTSGSGSGNEQFF. Written as DNA, the CDR3 is TGTGCCAGCAGCGCCGGGACTAGCGGGAGCGGCAGTGGGAATGAGCAGTTCTTC.

The chain employs TRBV28 and TRBJ1-5; 10 nucleotides agree with TRBD1. Germline V CDR1 and CDR2: MDHEN, SYDVKM. This CDR3 has 17 residues. The trim removed 6 bases at V and 1 base at J, leaving 9 bases unmatched. The CDR3 region has the DNA TGTGCCAGCAGGAACCGGGACAGGGGATACAGCAATCAGCCCCAGCATTTT. Residues: CASRNRDRGYSNQPQHF.

The chain links TRBV6-1 to TRBJ1-3, with 8 bases identical to TRBD1. CDR1 is MNHNS, CDR2 SASEGT, per germline. After removal of 6 bases from V and 4 bases from J, the junction contained 2 bases not matched to a gene. The CDR3 sequence is 13 residues long. In DNA, the CDR3 is TGTGCCAGCAGGGACAGGGCCGGAAACACCATATATTTT. This gives the protein CASRDRAGNTIYF.

The chain combines TRBV6-5 with TRBJ2-3; TRBD1 is a possible D gene (5 bases). Trimming removed 5 bases at V and 1 base at J, with 7 bases between. The germline CDR1 and CDR2 sequences are MNHEY and SVGAGI. The CDR3 extends over 13 amino acids. The CDR3 region has the DNA TGTGCCAGCAGTGAAGGGGGCACAGATACGCAGTATTTT. As protein: CASSEGGTDTQYF.

This clone was observed once. J is TRBJ2-5 and V is TRBV4-1, with a possible D match to TRBD2 (6 bases). Trimming removed 0 bases from V and 7 bases from J, with 15 bases in between. In germline, CDR1 is MGHRA, CDR2 YSYEKL. The CDR3 is 15 residues long. CDR3 residues: CASSQEEGGRGTQYF. CDR3 DNA sequence: TGCGCCAGCAGCCAAGAGGAGGGCGGCCGGGGGACCCAGTACTTC.

Here the CDR3 reads CASSGNSGRARFF. The CDR3 DNA sequence: TGTGCCAGCAGCGGGAATAGCGGGAGGGCGAGGTTCTTC. The V gene is TRBV7-2, the J gene TRBJ2-1; 11 bases are a match to TRBD2. Looked up from germline, CDR1 is SGHTA and CDR2 is FQGNSA. V shed 5 bases, J shed 15 bases, and the junction held 9 bases outside the gene matches. This CDR3 is built from 13 residues.

The chain couples TRBV29-1 to TRBJ1-1; D possibly corresponds to TRBD1 (5 bases). The CDR3 covers 12 residues. The germline gives CDR1 SQVTM, CDR2 ANQGSEA. Trimming took 5 bases from V and 5 from J, leaving 12 bases between them. The CDR3 spells CSVTGRGTEAFF. CDR3 DNA sequence: TGCAGCGTTACGGGGAGGGGTACTGAAGCTTTCTTT.

The J gene is TRBJ2-2, the V gene TRBV4-2; the D gene is possibly TRBD1 (6 bases). Per the germline V gene, CDR1 is LGHNA and CDR2 is YNFKEQ. This CDR3 comprises 16 residues. The V end was cut by 3 bases, the J end by 4 bases, with 15 bases between. CDR3 sequence: CASSQLGGTGTGELFF. The CDR3 region has the DNA TGTGCCAGCAGCCAGTTAGGGGGAACCGGCACCGGGGAGCTGTTTTTT.

This chain uses TRBV7-2 with TRBJ1-5; the match to TRBD1 covers 9 bases. Germline trimming cut 2 bases from V and 7 bases from J; bases unmatched to any gene: 9. The CDR3 covers 16 residues. Germline CDR1 is SGHTA and CDR2 is FQGNSA. CDR3 amino acids: CASSLNLGQGYQPQHF. In nucleotides, the CDR3 is TGTGCCAGCAGCTTAAACTTGGGACAGGGTTACCAGCCCCAGCATTTT.

The rearrangement links TRBV4-1 to TRBJ2-7, with TRBD1 identical over 9 bases. The CDR3 contains 14 residues. Unmatched junction bases numbered 7, after V lost 4 bases and J lost 6 bases. Germline V CDR1 and CDR2: MGHRA, YSYEKL. CDR3 bases: TGCGCCAGCAGCCTCCCGGGACAGGGTTTCGAGCAGTACTTC. This encodes CASSLPGQGFEQYF.

V usage is TRBV28 and J usage is TRBJ1-5; no firm D call. The V gene's germline CDR1 is MDHEN and CDR2 SYDVKM. The CDR3 consists of 14 residues. V was cut by 8 bases and J by 2 bases, with 13 bases left in between. CDR3 loop: CASLSYGGNQPQHF. Here the CDR3 DNA reads TGTGCCAGCCTAAGTTACGGGGGCAATCAGCCCCAGCATTTT. The full variable domain, with the rest looked up from reference TRBV28 and TRBJ1-5, is DVKVTQSSRYLVKRTGEKVFLECVQDMDHENMFWYRQDPGLGLRLIYFSYDVKMKEKGDIPEGYSVSREKKERFSLILESASTNQTSMYLCASLSYGGNQPQHFGDGTRLSIL.

This rearrangement joins TRBV9 to TRBJ2-3; no clear D gene. Germline V gene sequence: CDR1 SGDLS, CDR2 YYNGEE. V lost 0 bases to trimming and J lost 2 bases, with 7 bases between them. The CDR3 contains 14 residues. The CDR3: CASSVEEPTDTQYF. The CDR3 DNA sequence: TGTGCCAGCAGCGTAGAGGAGCCCACAGATACGCAGTATTTT.

A single count supports this clone. The chain joins TRBV6-5 to TRBJ1-2; 11 nucleotides line up with TRBD1. J lost 7 bases, V lost 7 bases, and 8 bases had no gene match. Germline CDR1 is MNHEY and CDR2 is SVGAGI. CDR3 size: 14 residues. CDR3 DNA sequence: TGTGCCAGCACCTACGGACAGGGGGCGGTTGGCTACACCTTC. It specifies CASTYGQGAVGYTF.

This clone was detected only once. The rearrangement uses TRBV7-2 and TRBJ1-5, with D maybe TRBD1 (5 bases). Trimming removed 1 base from V and 1 base from J, with 5 bases in between. The CDR3 spans 14 residues. In germline, CDR1 is SGHTA, CDR2 FQGNSA. The CDR3 sequence: CASSLDRSNQPQHF. The CDR3 DNA is TGTGCCAGCAGCTTAGACAGGAGCAATCAGCCCCAGCATTTT.

This chain joins TRBV30 and TRBJ2-7; tentatively, D is TRBD2 (6 bases). The CDR3 has 17 residues. Germline CDR1 and CDR2: GTSNPN and SVGIG (reference sequence). V was pared by 0 bases and J by 0 bases, with 18 bases between. The CDR3 sequence is CAWSVLRPGLRSYEQYF. The CDR3 DNA follows: TGTGCCTGGAGTGTCCTACGTCCGGGACTTCGCTCCTACGAGCAGTACTTC.

The chain joins TRBV29-1 to TRBJ2-5, with 10 bases lining up with TRBD2. The J segment lost 4 bases and the V segment lost 6 bases, leaving 2 bases of the junction unmatched. Germline lookup yields CDR1 SQVTM and CDR2 ANQGSEA. This CDR3 region has 12 residues. The CDR3 DNA is TGCAGCGTAAGACTAGCGGGAGAGACCCAGTACTTC. This encodes CSVRLAGETQYF.

In this sample, this clone turned up once. The chain combines TRBV27 with TRBJ2-3; D gene unclear. Germline V gene lookup returns CDR1 MNHEY and CDR2 SMNVEV (reference sequence). The CDR3 is 12 residues long. V was trimmed by 6 bases and J by 6 bases, leaving 10 bases between them. The chain's CDR3 is CASRTGGDTQYF. CDR3 nucleotides: TGTGCCAGCAGGACTGGTGGGGATACGCAGTATTTT.

The chain carries TRBV28 and TRBJ1-1; unclear D gene. This CDR3 has 11 residues. Between the trimmed V and J ends, which lost 5 bases and 2 bases, there was a span of 3 bases. Germline V gene data show CDR1 as MDHEN and CDR2 as SYDVKM. This chain's CDR3 is CASSQNTEAFF. In DNA form, the CDR3 reads TGTGCCAGCAGTCAAAACACTGAAGCTTTCTTT.

The rearrangement uses TRBV6-5 and TRBJ1-4, with 7 nucleotides matching TRBD1. In germline, CDR1 is MNHEY, CDR2 SVGAGI. The J segment lost 4 bases and the V segment lost 6 bases, leaving 8 bases of the junction unmatched. The CDR3 has 15 amino acids. The CDR3 spells CASSRSTGFNEKLFF. CDR3 DNA sequence: TGTGCCAGCAGCCGCTCGACAGGGTTTAATGAAAAACTGTTTTTT.

The chain is built from TRBV9 and TRBJ2-2, with D perhaps matching TRBD1 (5 bases). Germline V gives CDR1 SGDLS, CDR2 YYNGEE. The CDR3 has 12 amino acids. Trimming shortened V by 6 bases and J by 5 bases, and 8 bases separated the two germline ends. The CDR3 here is CASTDRTGELFF. CDR3 nucleotide sequence: TGTGCCAGCACCGACAGAACCGGGGAGCTGTTTTTT.